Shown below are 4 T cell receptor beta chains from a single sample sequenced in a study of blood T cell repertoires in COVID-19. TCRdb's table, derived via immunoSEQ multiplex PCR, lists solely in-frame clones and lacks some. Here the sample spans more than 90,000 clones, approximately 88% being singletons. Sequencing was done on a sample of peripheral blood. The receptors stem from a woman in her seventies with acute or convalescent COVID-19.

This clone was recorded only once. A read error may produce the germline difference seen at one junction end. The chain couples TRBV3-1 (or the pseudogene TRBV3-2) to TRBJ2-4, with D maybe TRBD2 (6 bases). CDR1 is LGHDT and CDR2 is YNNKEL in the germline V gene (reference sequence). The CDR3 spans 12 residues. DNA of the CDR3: TGTGCCAGCAGCCAAGGTTCCCGGAGGGAGATTTTC. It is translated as CASSQGSRREIF.

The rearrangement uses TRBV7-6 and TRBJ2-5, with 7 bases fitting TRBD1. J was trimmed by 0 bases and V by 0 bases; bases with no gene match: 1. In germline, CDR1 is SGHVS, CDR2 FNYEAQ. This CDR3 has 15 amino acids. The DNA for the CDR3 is TGTGCCAGCAGCTTAGCGACAGGGAACCAAGAGACCCAGTACTTC. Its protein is CASSLATGNQETQYF. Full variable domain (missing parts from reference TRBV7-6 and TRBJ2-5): GAGVSQSPRYKVTKRGQDVALRCDPISGHVSLYWYRQALGQGPEFLTYFNYEAQQDKSGLPNDRFSAERPEGSISTLTIQRTEQRDSAMYRCASSLATGNQETQYFGPGTRLLVL.

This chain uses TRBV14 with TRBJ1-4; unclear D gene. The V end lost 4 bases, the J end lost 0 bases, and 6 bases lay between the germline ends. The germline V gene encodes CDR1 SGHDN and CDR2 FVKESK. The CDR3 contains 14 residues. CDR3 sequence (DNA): TGTGCCAGCAGCCTGGCAGCAACTAATGAAAAACTGTTTTTT. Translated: CASSLAATNEKLFF.

The CDR3 sequence: CASGLVRDWVNSQEQYF. CDR3 in DNA: TGTGCTAGTGGTTTGGTAAGGGACTGGGTCAACTCACAAGAGCAGTACTTC. This chain links TRBV12-5 with TRBJ2-7; D possibly corresponds to TRBD2 (6 bases). The CDR3 spans 17 residues. Germline V lookup: CDR1 LGHNT, CDR2 FRNRAP. Trimming took 0 bases from V and 7 from J, leaving 22 bases between them.